Presented here are 9 T cell receptor beta chains from one specimen sequenced in a study of shared clonotypes between healthy human individuals (dated by TCRdb to the early 2020s). CD8 naive samples consisted of CD45RO-negative cells that were positively selected for CCR7, yielding a CD45RA+CCR7+ population without TemRA cells. Preparation of the library involved the immunoSEQ multiplex PCR assay. The immuneACCESS repertoire file appears here via TCRdb, limited to in-frame rearrangements. These files lack a portion of the clones; in checked studies, under half of the deficit traces to unresolved V genes, and the cause of the others is not known. Present in this sample are about 2.1 million clones, 93% of which were seen just once. The leading ten clones occupy over 1.5% of the sample. The sequencing input was naive CD8+ T cells from PBMCs. What the cell subset or site label conveys for this sample: CD45RA+CCR7+. Receptor source: a man between 18 and 29 years old in good health. Some clones in this sample may be carry-over from other donors' samples.

The chain recombines TRBV7-8 with TRBJ1-4; no reliable D call. CDR1 SGHVS and CDR2 FQNEAQ come from the germline V gene. The CDR3 contains 13 residues. Trimming cost V 5 bases and J 6 bases, with 10 bases left between them. In nucleotides, the CDR3 is TGTGCCAGCAGCCTCTTTCGGGATGAAAAACTGTTTTTT. It specifies CASSLFRDEKLFF.

The chain combines TRBV2 with TRBJ2-7; D is ambiguous. Between the trimmed V and J ends, which lost 6 bases and 3 bases, there was a span of 12 bases. The CDR3 consists of 13 residues. Germline CDR1 SNHLY, CDR2 FYNNEI. The CDR3 is CASRPSPYYEQYF. The CDR3 DNA sequence: TGTGCCAGCAGGCCCTCACCCTACTACGAGCAGTACTTC.

The gene calls are TRBV30 and TRBJ1-6; D remains ambiguous. V was shortened by 0 bases and J by 9 bases, with 9 bases between the two germline ends. There are 13 residues in the CDR3. Germline values: CDR1 GTSNPN, CDR2 SVGIG (reference sequence). CDR3 in amino acids: CAWSVLWGSPLHF. CDR3 DNA sequence: TGTGCCTGGAGTGTACTGTGGGGTTCACCCCTCCACTTT.

This rearrangement joins TRBV4-3 to TRBJ2-7; 16 bases map to TRBD2. V shed 3 bases and J 2 bases; nucleotides not matched to a gene: 7. The CDR3 consists of 18 residues. The germline CDR1 and CDR2 sequences are LGHNA and YSLEER. Here the CDR3 reads CASSQGTSGRERTYEQYF. Here the CDR3 DNA reads TGCGCCAGCAGCCAGGGGACTAGCGGGAGGGAAAGGACCTACGAGCAGTACTTC.

V gene TRBV30 combines with J gene TRBJ2-1; TRBD2 matches at 7 bases. This CDR3 is built from 14 residues. The V and J ends lost 4 bases and 9 bases, in that order; junction bases with no gene match: 12. Germline CDR1 reads GTSNPN; CDR2 reads SVGIG (reference sequence). The CDR3 DNA is TGTGCCTGGACCCCGGCGGGAGAGGCCGGTGAGCAGTTCTTC. This codes for CAWTPAGEAGEQFF. Full variable domain (rest looked up from reference TRBV30 and TRBJ2-1): SQTIHQWPATLVQPVGSPLSLECTVEGTSNPNLYWYRQAAGRGLQLLFYSVGIGQISSEVPQNLSASRPQDRQFILSSKKLLLSDSGFYLCAWTPAGEAGEQFFGPGTRLTVL.

A remark on this clone: Other DNA sequences within the sample encode an identical CDR3. The CDR3 DNA reads TGTGCCAGCAGCGTAGGAGGGCTAGCCAAAAACATTCAGTACTTC. Its translation is CASSVGGLAKNIQYF. The chain carries TRBV9 and TRBJ2-4, with a weak D call TRBD2 (5 bases). The CDR3 is 15 amino acids. Germline V gives CDR1 SGDLS, CDR2 YYNGEE. V dropped 0 bases and J dropped 0 bases, with 7 bases sitting between them. The entire variable domain, with the rest obtained from reference TRBV9 and TRBJ2-4, is as follows: DSGVTQTPKHLITATGQRVTLRCSPRSGDLSVYWYQQSLDQGLQFLIQYYNGEERAKGNILERFSAQQFPDLHSELNLSSLELGDSALYFCASSVGGLAKNIQYFGAGTRLSVL.

The V gene is TRBV7-2, the J gene TRBJ2-3, with D perhaps TRBD1 (6 bases). The ends were cut back, 5 bases at V and 6 bases at J, with 18 bases in the middle. The CDR3 is 15 amino acids. Germline assignment: CDR1 SGHTA and CDR2 FQGNSA. CDR3 protein: CASSGTRFSRDTQYF. CDR3 nucleotides: TGTGCCAGCAGCGGGACACGATTTAGTCGTGATACGCAGTATTTT.

The chain has TRBV2 and TRBJ1-1; tentative D call: TRBD1 (5 bases). In germline, CDR1 is SNHLY, CDR2 FYNNEI. Trimming took off 6 bases at V and 6 bases at J, with 14 bases between the two ends. The CDR3 consists of 13 residues. DNA for the CDR3: TGTGCCAGCAGCGGGCCGGGGCAGGCTGAAGCTTTCTTT. Its protein is CASSGPGQAEAFF.

The CDR3 spells CASSLAGRGVTDTQYF. DNA of the CDR3: TGTGCCAGCAGCTTGGCCGGGCGGGGAGTGACAGATACGCAGTATTTT. This chain connects TRBV5-6 to TRBJ2-3, with D tentatively TRBD2 (6 bases). There are 16 residues in the CDR3. Trimming took 0 bases from V and 3 from J, leaving 14 bases between them. Germline V gene lookup returns CDR1 SGHDT and CDR2 YYEEEE.